The rows below give T cell receptor beta chains drawn from one sample of a study of tumor and adjacent non-tumor tissue in lung cancer. From the multiplex PCR reads, TCRdb called clonotypes with MiXCR, one entry per CDR3 protein. The profile shows 120,000 or so distinct CDR3 sequences, around three fifths of them singletons. Specimen: lung tumor tissue. The receptors originated from a man between 25 and 39 years old with non-small cell lung cancer. CDR3s include the opening cysteine and the closing phenylalanine or tryptophan. The order of the fields is D gene, J gene, clone size, V gene, CDR3 protein, CDR3 DNA. D genes are given only for firm matches. Clone size, where shown, is once, few, many, or a class for clones that have expanded.

>.|TRBJ2-7|many|TRBV12-3/TRBV12-4
CASSSDSGGYEQYF
TGTGCCAGCAGTTCCGACTCTGGGGGCTACGAGCAGTACTTC
>.|TRBJ1-2|.|TRBV10-3
CVISEGGGQGYTF
TGTGTCATCAGTGAGGGTGGGGGTCAGGGCTACACCTTC
>TRBD2|TRBJ2-3|once|TRBV20-1
CSLLLAGGGGRQYF
TGCAGTCTACTGCTAGCGGGGGGCGGGGGGAGGCAGTATTTT
>.|TRBJ1-1|many|TRBV4-2
CASSQWGGTEAFF
TGTGCCAGCAGCCAATGGGGAGGTACTGAAGCTTTCTTT
>TRBD2|TRBJ2-3|many|TRBV10-3
CATSGLAGSPQQAQYF
TGTGCCACCTCTGGGCTAGCGGGGTCCCCACAGCAGGCGCAGTATTTT
>.|TRBJ2-7|.|TRBV20-1
CCAPGTVAGTYEQYF
TGCTGTGCTCCCGGGACGGTGGCGGGGACCTACGAGCAGTACTTC
>TRBD2|TRBJ2-7|.|TRBV13
CASSSPAGGDYEQYF
TGTGCCAGCAGCTCTCCAGCGGGAGGGGACTACGAGCAGTACTTC
>.|TRBJ2-3|.|TRBV6-5
CAGGYSPLEDTQYF
TGTGCCGGCGGTTACTCCCCGCTAGAGGATACCCAGTATTTT
>.|TRBJ2-1|.|TRBV11-3
CASSPPSRRRGNDKFF
TGCGCCAGCAGCCCCCCTAGTCGGCGCAGGGGCAATGACAAGTTCTTC
>TRBD1|TRBJ2-2|.|TRBV11-3
CTRSPGQGNTGDLFF
TGTACCCGCAGCCCGGGACAGGGAAACACCGGGGATCTGTTTTTT
>TRBD2|TRBJ2-7|.|TRBV11-2
CASSSVRGVVGYKQYF
TGTGCCAGCAGCTCCGTACGGGGGGTTGTGGGCTACAAGCAGTACTTC
>.|TRBJ2-6|many|TRBV20-1
CSARSGANVLTF
TGCAGCGCCCGCTCTGGGGCCAACGTCCTGACTTTC
>.|TRBJ1-6|few|TRBV11-2
CASSLVGGSCLPLHF
TGTGCCAGCAGCTTAGTGGGCGGCAGCTGTTTACCCCTCCACTTT
>TRBD2|TRBJ2-1|many|TRBV5-1
CASSFEAGLYNEQFF
TGCGCCAGCAGCTTCGAAGCGGGGCTATACAATGAGCAGTTCTTC
>.|TRBJ1-5|.|TRBV11-2
CASNLSGGNQPQHF
TGTGCCAGCAACTTATCTGGGGGCAATCAGCCCCAGCATTTC
>TRBD2|TRBJ2-1|many|TRBV20-1
CSAREVAGFAYNEQFF
TGCAGTGCTAGAGAGGTAGCGGGGTTTGCCTACAATGAGCAGTTCTTC
>TRBD1|TRBJ2-2|many|TRBV11-1
CASSFGQGRTGELFF
TGTGCCAGCAGCTTCGGACAGGGGAGGACCGGGGAGCTGTTTTTT
>TRBD1|TRBJ1-1|many|TRBV29-1
CSAALRDSLNTEAFF
TGCAGCGCCGCCCTCCGGGACAGCCTAAACACTGAAGCTTTCTTT
>.|TRBJ1-4|many|TRBV20-1
CSARTGVNEKLFF
TGCAGTGCTAGGACAGGAGTAAATGAAAAACTGTTTTTT
>.|TRBJ2-5|many|TRBV12-3/TRBV12-4
CASRLVERAETQYF
TGTGCCAGCAGATTGGTTGAGAGGGCAGAGACCCAGTACTTC
>TRBD2|TRBJ2-7|.|TRBV4-1
CASSQDKTGGAYEQYF
TGCGCCAGCAGCCAAGATAAGACGGGAGGTGCGTACGAGCAGTACTTC
>.|TRBJ2-3|.|TRBV5-1
CASCWGLAGRDTQYF
TGCGCCAGCTGCTGGGGGTTAGCAGGGAGAGATACGCAGTATTTT
>.|TRBJ2-1|many|TRBV29-1
CSGRQDRWIGEQFF
TGCAGCGGGAGACAGGATAGATGGATAGGTGAGCAGTTCTTC
>.|TRBJ2-2|.|TRBV20-1
CSAREGGGGVTWELFF
TGCAGTGCTAGAGAGGGCGGAGGCGGTGTCACCTGGGAGCTGTTTTTC
>.|TRBJ2-1|.|TRBV28
CTSRLCWAGNEQFF
TGTACCAGCAGACTCTGCTGGGCGGGCAATGAGCAGTTCTTC
>.|TRBJ2-7|once|TRBV20-1
CSARVFASCNEQYF
TGCAGTGCTAGAGTATTCGCGTCCTGCAATGAGCAGTACTTC
>TRBD2|TRBJ2-3|.|TRBV29-1
CIARASGGIDTQYF
TGCATCGCGCGGGCTAGCGGGGGTATAGATACGCAGTATTTT
>.|TRBJ1-2|.|TRBV6-5
CASRYSGSNYGYTF
TGTGCCAGCAGGTACTCAGGGTCAAACTATGGCTACACCTTC
>.|TRBJ2-7|.|TRBV11-3
CASGPRTSYEQYF
TGTGCCAGCGGCCCAAGGACTTCCTACGAGCAGTACTTC
>TRBD1|TRBJ1-4|many|TRBV6-5
CASSYPQGANEKLFF
TGTGCCAGCAGTTACCCACAGGGGGCAAATGAAAAACTGTTTTTT
>.|TRBJ2-1|.|TRBV11-2
CVSSSHRTIEQFF
TGTGTCAGCAGCTCACACCGGACGATAGAGCAGTTCTTC
>.|TRBJ2-1|.|TRBV11-3
CTSSLDELTDQFF
TGTACCAGCAGCCTAGACGAATTGACTGATCAGTTCTTC